This T cell receptor beta chain was identified in a study of T cell responses to AZD1222 COVID-19 vaccine. Trimming removed 0 bases at V and 4 bases at J, with 13 bases between. Germline V lookup: CDR1 SGHRS, CDR2 YFSETQ. This CDR3 is built from 15 residues. Only one count was recorded for this clone. Its antigen remains unknown. Overall study results and limits: Clonal diversity was possibly underestimated, and the donors were mostly white British, with more females. No repertoire was sampled before or during the peak T cell response, only after it.

Repertoires were generated with immunoSEQ multiplex PCR, while TCRdb's copy carries only in-frame clones and drops some. The repertoire holds under 110,000 clones, with roughly 90% as singletons. The chain carries TRBV5-1 and TRBJ1-2; D remains unclear. The receptor's source is an adult in good health. Sequencing used peripheral blood, obtained on day 0 of AZD1222 vaccination. For the CDR3, the DNA is TGCGCCAGCAGCTTGGATGGAGGGATGGGCTATGGCTACACCTTC. Protein sequence: CASSLDGGMGYGYTF. The full variable domain, with the rest looked up from reference TRBV5-1 and TRBJ1-2, is KAGVTQTPRYLIKTRGQQVTLSCSPISGHRSVSWYQQTPGQGLQFLFEYFSETQRNKGNFPGRFSGRQFSNSRSEMNVSTLELGDSALYLCASSLDGGMGYGYTFGSGTRLTVV.